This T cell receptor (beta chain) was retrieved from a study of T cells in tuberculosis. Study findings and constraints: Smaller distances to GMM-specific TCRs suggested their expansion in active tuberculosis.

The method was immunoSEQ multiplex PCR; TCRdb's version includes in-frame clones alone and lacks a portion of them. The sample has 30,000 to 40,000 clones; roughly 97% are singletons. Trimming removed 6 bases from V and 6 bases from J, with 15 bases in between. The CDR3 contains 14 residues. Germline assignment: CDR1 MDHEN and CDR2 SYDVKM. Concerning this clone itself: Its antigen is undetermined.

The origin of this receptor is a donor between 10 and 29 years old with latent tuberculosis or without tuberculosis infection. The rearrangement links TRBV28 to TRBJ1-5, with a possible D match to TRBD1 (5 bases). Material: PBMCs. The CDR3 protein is CASRRTGRAQPQHF. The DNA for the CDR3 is TGTGCCAGCAGGCGAACTGGCAGGGCTCAGCCCCAGCATTTT.